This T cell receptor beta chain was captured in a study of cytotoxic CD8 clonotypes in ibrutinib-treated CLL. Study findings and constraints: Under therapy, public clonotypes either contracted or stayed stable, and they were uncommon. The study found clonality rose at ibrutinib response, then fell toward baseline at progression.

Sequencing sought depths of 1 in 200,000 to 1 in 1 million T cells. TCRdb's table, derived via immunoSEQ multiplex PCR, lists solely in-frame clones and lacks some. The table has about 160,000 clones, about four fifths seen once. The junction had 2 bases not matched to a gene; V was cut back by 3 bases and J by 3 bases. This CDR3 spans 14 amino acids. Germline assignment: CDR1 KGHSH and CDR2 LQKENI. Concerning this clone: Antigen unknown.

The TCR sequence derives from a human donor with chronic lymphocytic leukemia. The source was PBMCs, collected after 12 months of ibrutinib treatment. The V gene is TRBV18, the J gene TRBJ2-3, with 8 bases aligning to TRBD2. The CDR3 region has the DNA TGTGCCAGCTCACCCAGCGGGAGAACAGATACGCAGTATTTT. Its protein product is CASSPSGRTDTQYF.